This TCR beta chain was identified in a study of beta chain features in type 1 diabetes. Whole-study findings and limits: The study found moderately but significantly shorter TCRB CDR3s in all four CD4+ subsets of Type 1 diabetes patients.

Sorting gave populations that all exceeded 95% purity. Regarding this clone: What it binds is unknown.

Sequencing targeted expressed TCRB transcripts, as all isolated RNA had been reverse transcribed. Method: immunoSEQ multiplex PCR; TCRdb's copy keeps in-frame clones and lacks some. In the table there are about 28,000 clones, less than 70% of which are singletons. The TCR comes from a woman under 40 with type 1 diabetes. The source material was Tregs from blood.

DNA for the CDR3: TGTGCCAGCTCACCCCTCGGAGCGGGCTATGGCTACACCTTC. Its translation is CASSPLGAGYGYTF. This rearrangement joins TRBV18 to TRBJ1-2; D is undetermined. The CDR3 spans 14 residues. Germline lookup yields CDR1 KGHSH and CDR2 LQKENI. The V gene lost 3 bases and the J gene lost 4 bases, with 12 bases spanning the gap.